The rows below give T cell receptor beta chains drawn from one sample of a study of T cells in Graves' hyperthyroidism and ophthalmopathy. TCRdb recomputed calls from the multiplex PCR reads with MiXCR, one row per CDR3 protein. The sample contains over 500,000 distinct CDR3 sequences, about 15% of which appear only once. The sample consisted of blood. The receptors were gathered from a woman between 25 and 40 years old with Graves' ophthalmopathy. Each CDR3 is given with its conserved first and last residue. The order of the fields is J gene, V gene, D gene, clone size, CDR3 protein, CDR3 DNA. D genes are given only for firm matches. Not every row has a clone size; where given, it reads once, few, many or a size class.

J: TRBJ2-7; V: TRBV15; D: .; size: .; CDR3: CATSPLTGSEQYF; DNA: TGTGCCACCAGCCCCCTTACAGGCTCCGAGCAGTACTTC
J: TRBJ1-1; V: TRBV5-1; D: .; size: .; CDR3: CASSLEAIRSGTEAFF; DNA: TGCGCCAGCAGCTTGGAGGCGATCCGATCGGGGACTGAAGCTTTCTTT
J: TRBJ2-5; V: TRBV6-2/TRBV6-3; D: .; size: many; CDR3: CASRDGGAQETQYF; DNA: TGTGCCAGCAGAGACGGAGGAGCCCAAGAGACCCAGTACTTC
J: TRBJ2-4; V: TRBV7-9; D: .; size: .; CDR3: CASSKGDTYIQYF; DNA: TGTGCCAGCAGCAAAGGCGACACCTACATTCAGTACTTC
J: TRBJ2-7; V: TRBV27; D: TRBD2; size: many; CDR3: CASSLSGRAEQYF; DNA: TGTGCCAGCAGTCTTAGCGGGAGGGCCGAGCAGTACTTC
J: TRBJ1-1; V: TRBV4-1; D: TRBD1; size: many; CDR3: CASSHRTGNTEAFF; DNA: TGCGCCAGCAGCCATAGGACAGGGAACACTGAAGCTTTCTTT
J: TRBJ2-3; V: TRBV6-1; D: TRBD2; size: .; CDR3: CASRREGPNTQYF; DNA: TGTGCCAGCAGGCGGGAGGGCCCGAATACGCAGTATTTT
J: TRBJ2-2; V: TRBV28; D: TRBD2; size: few; CDR3: CASSKPGLSYTGELFF; DNA: TGTGCCAGCAGTAAACCGGGACTATCGTACACCGGGGAGCTGTTTTTT
J: TRBJ2-7; V: TRBV11-2; D: TRBD2; size: few; CDR3: CASSKTSGRAREQYF; DNA: TGTGCCAGCAGCAAAACTAGCGGGAGGGCACGTGAGCAGTACTTC
J: TRBJ2-7; V: TRBV20-1; D: TRBD2; size: .; CDR3: CSANEGPAGVQYF; DNA: TGCAGTGCTAACGAGGGGCCAGCGGGAGTGCAGTACTTC
J: TRBJ1-1; V: TRBV18; D: .; size: many; CDR3: CASSPMKGGPEAFF; DNA: TGTGCCAGCTCACCGATGAAAGGCGGCCCTGAAGCTTTCTTT
J: TRBJ1-2; V: TRBV19; D: TRBD1; size: .; CDR3: CASRDRGKDGYTF; DNA: TGTGCCAGCAGGGACAGGGGAAAAGATGGCTACACCTTC
J: TRBJ2-1; V: TRBV3-1; D: .; size: many; CDR3: CASSPETAYNEQFF; DNA: TGTGCCAGCAGCCCCGAGACGGCGTACAATGAGCAGTTCTTC
J: TRBJ2-2; V: TRBV24-1; D: TRBD1; size: many; CDR3: CATSDIRGTGELFF; DNA: TGTGCCACCAGTGATATCAGGGGGACCGGGGAGCTGTTTTTT
J: TRBJ2-6; V: TRBV4-2; D: .; size: .; CDR3: CASSPFAGDSGANVLTF; DNA: TGTGCCAGCAGCCCCTTCGCTGGAGACTCTGGGGCCAACGTCCTGACTTTC
J: TRBJ1-6; V: TRBV5-6; D: TRBD1; size: .; CDR3: CASTNTTGYNSPLHF; DNA: TGTGCCAGCACCAACACGACAGGGTATAATTCACCCCTCCACTTT
J: TRBJ2-7; V: TRBV11-3; D: .; size: many; CDR3: CASSFEGEYEQYF; DNA: TGTGCCAGCAGCTTCGAGGGAGAGTACGAGCAGTACTTC
J: TRBJ2-2; V: TRBV20-1; D: .; size: few; CDR3: CSALSPNTGELFF; DNA: TGCAGTGCCTTGTCCCCGAACACCGGGGAGCTGTTTTTT
J: TRBJ1-5; V: TRBV28; D: TRBD1; size: many; CDR3: CASSLSPGGLPQHF; DNA: TGTGCCAGCAGTTTATCTCCAGGGGGTTTACCCCAGCATTTT
J: TRBJ1-5; V: TRBV2; D: .; size: .; CDR3: CASSEMGLGNQPQHF; DNA: TGTGCCAGCAGTGAAATGGGGCTCGGCAATCAGCCCCAGCATTTT